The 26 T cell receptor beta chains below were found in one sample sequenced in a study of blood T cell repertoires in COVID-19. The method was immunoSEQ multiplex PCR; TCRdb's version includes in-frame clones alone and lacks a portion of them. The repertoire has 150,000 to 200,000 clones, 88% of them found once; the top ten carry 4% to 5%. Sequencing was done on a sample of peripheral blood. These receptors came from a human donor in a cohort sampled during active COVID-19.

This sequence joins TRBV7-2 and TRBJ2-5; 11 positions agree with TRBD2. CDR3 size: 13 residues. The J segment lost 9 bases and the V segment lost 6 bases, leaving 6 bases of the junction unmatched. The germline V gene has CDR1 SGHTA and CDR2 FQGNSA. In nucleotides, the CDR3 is TGTGCCAGCAGGGACGGGACTAGCGGTCCCCAGTACTTC. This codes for CASRDGTSGPQYF.

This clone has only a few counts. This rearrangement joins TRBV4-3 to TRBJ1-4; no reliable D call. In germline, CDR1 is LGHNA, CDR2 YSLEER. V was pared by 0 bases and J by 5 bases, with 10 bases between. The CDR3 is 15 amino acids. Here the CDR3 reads CASSQDLSGNEKLFF. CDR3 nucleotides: TGCGCCAGCAGCCAAGATCTAAGCGGAAATGAAAAACTGTTTTTT.

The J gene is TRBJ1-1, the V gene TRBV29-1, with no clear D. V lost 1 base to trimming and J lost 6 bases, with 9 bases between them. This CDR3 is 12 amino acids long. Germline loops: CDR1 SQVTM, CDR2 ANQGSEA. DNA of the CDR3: TGCAGCGTTGAAGGGCATGAGGCTGAAGCTTTCTTT. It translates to CSVEGHEAEAFF.

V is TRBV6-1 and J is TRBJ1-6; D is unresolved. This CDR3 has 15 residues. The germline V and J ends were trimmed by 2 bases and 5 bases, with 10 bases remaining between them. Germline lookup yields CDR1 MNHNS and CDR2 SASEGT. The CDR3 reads CASSETGFNNSPLHF. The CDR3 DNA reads TGTGCCAGCAGTGAAACGGGGTTCAATAATTCACCCCTCCACTTT.

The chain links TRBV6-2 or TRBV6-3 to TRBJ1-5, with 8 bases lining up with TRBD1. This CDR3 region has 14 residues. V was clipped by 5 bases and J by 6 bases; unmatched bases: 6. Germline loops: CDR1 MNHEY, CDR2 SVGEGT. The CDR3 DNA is TGTGCCAGCAGTGACACAGGGGGGCGTCAGCCCCAGCATTTT. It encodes CASSDTGGRQPQHF.

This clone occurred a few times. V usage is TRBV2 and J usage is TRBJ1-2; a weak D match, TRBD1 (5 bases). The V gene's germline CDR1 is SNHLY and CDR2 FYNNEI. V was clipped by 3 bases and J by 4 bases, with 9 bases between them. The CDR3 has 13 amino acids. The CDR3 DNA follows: TGTGCCAGCAGTGAGTGGGGCAGCTATGGCTACACCTTC. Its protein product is CASSEWGSYGYTF.

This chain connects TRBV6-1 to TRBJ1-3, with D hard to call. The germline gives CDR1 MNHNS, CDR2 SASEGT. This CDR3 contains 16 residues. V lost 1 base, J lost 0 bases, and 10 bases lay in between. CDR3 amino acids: CASSEGYASSGNTIYF. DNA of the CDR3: TGTGCCAGCAGTGAAGGTTACGCCAGCTCTGGAAACACCATATATTTT.

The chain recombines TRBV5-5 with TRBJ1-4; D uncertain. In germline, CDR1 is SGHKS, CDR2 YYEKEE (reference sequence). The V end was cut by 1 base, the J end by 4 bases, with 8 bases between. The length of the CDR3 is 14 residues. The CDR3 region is CASSLLPVNEKLFF. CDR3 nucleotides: TGTGCCAGCAGCTTGTTGCCAGTTAATGAAAAACTGTTTTTT. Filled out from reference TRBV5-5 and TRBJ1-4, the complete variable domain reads DAGVTQSPTHLIKTRGQQVTLRCSPISGHKSVSWYQQVLGQGPQFIFQYYEKEERGRGNFPDRFSARQFPNYSSELNVNALLLGDSALYLCASSLLPVNEKLFFGSGTQLSVL.

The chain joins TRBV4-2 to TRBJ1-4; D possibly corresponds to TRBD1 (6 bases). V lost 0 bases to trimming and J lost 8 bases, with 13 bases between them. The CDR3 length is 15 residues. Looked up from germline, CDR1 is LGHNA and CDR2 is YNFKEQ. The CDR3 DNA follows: TGTGCCAGCAGCCAAGATGAACAGGGCTGGGAAAAACTGTTTTTT. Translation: CASSQDEQGWEKLFF.

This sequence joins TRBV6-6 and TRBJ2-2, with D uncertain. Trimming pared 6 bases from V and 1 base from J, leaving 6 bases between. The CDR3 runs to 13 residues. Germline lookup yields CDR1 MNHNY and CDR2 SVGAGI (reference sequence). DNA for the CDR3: TGTGCCAGCAGGCAACTGAACACCGGGGAGCTGTTTTTT. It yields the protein CASRQLNTGELFF.

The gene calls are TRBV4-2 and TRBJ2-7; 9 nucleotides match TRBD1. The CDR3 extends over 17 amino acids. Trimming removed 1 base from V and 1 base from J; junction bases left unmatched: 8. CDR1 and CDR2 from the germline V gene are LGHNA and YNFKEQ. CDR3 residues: CASSQAQAGTGSYEQYF. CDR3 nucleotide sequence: TGTGCCAGCAGCCAAGCCCAGGCGGGGACAGGGTCCTACGAGCAGTACTTC.

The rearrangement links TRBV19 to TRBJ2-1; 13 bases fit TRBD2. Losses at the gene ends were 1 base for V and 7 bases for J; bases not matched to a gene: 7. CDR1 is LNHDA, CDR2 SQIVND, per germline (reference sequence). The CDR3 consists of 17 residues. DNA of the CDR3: TGTGCCAGTAGTATAGGTCTCCGACTAGCGGGGGGAAATGAGCAGTTCTTC. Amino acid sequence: CASSIGLRLAGGNEQFF.

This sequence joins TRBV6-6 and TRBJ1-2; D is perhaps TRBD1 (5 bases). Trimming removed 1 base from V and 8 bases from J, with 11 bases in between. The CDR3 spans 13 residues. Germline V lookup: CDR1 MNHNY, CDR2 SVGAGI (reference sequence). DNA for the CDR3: TGTGCCAGCAGTTACTTTGCGCAGGGCGGCTACACCTTC. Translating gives CASSYFAQGGYTF.

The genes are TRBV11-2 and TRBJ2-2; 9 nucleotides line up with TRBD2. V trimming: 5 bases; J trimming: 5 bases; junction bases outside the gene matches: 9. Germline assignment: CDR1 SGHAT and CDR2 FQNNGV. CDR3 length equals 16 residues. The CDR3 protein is CASSPIAGVNTGELFF. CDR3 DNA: TGTGCCAGCAGCCCGATAGCGGGAGTTAATACCGGGGAGCTGTTTTTT.

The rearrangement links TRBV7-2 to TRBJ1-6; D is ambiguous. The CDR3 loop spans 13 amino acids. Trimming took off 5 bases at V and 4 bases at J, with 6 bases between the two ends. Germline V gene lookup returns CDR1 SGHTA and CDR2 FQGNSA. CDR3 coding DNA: TGTGCCAGCAGCCGGGAGTATAATTCACCCCTCCACTTT. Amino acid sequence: CASSREYNSPLHF.

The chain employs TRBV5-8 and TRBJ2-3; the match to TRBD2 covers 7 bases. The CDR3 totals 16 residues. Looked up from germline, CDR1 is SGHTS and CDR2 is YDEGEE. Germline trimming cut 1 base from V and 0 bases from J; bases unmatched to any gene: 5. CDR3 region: CASSLWGTTSTDTQYF. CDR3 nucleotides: TGTGCCAGCAGCTTGTGGGGGACTACTAGCACAGATACGCAGTATTTT.

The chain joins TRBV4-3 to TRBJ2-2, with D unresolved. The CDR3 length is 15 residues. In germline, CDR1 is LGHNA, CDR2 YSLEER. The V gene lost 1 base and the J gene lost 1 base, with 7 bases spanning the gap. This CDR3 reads CASSQVAGNTGELFF. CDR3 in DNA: TGCGCCAGCAGCCAAGTCGCCGGGAACACCGGGGAGCTGTTTTTT.

CDR3 sequence (DNA): TGTGCCAGCAGTTTGGTCAGATCCAATGAGCAGTTCTTC. Amino acids: CASSLVRSNEQFF. The chain joins TRBV27 to TRBJ2-1; D is unresolved. CDR3 size: 13 residues. The V and J ends lost 3 bases and 6 bases respectively, with 9 bases between them. CDR1 and CDR2 (germline): MNHEY, SMNVEV (reference sequence).

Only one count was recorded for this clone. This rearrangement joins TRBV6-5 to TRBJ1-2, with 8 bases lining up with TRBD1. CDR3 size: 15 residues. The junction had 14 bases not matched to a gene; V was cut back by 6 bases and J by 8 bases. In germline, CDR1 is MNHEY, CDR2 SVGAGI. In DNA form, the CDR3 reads TGTGCCAGCAGACGCACGGAACAGGGGGGCGGGGGCTACACCTTC. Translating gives CASRRTEQGGGGYTF.

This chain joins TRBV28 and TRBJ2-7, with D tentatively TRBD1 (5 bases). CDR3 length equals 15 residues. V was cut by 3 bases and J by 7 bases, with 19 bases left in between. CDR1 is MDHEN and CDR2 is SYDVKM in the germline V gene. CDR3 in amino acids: CASSLNLAGLEEQYF. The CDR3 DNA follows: TGTGCCAGCAGTTTGAACCTGGCAGGGCTCGAGGAGCAGTACTTC.

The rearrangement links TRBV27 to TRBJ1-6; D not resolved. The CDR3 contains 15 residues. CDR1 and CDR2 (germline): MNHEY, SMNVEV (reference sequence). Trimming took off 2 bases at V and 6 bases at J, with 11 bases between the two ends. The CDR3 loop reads CASSLVAAVNSPLHF. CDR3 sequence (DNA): TGTGCCAGCAGTTTAGTCGCGGCAGTTAATTCACCCCTCCACTTT.

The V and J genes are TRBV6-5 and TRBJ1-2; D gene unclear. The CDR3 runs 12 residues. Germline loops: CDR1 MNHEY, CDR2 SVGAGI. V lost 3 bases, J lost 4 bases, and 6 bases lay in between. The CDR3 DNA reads TGTGCCAGCAGTTATCTACCCTATGGCTACACCTTC. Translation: CASSYLPYGYTF.

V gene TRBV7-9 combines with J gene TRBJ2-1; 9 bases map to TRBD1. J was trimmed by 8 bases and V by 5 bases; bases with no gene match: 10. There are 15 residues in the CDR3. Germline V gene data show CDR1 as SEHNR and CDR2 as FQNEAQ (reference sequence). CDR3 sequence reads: CASSPSPTGGHEQFF. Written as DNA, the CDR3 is TGTGCCAGCAGCCCCAGCCCTACAGGGGGCCATGAGCAGTTCTTC.

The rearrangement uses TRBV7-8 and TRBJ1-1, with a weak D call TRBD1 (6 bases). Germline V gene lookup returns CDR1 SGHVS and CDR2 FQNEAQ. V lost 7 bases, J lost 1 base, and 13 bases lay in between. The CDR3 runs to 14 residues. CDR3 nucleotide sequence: TGTGCCAGCACCGTGGGACACCAGAACACTGAAGCTTTCTTT. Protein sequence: CASTVGHQNTEAFF. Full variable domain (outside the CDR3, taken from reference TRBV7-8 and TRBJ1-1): GAGVSQSPRYKVAKRGQDVALRCDPISGHVSLFWYQQALGQGPEFLTYFQNEAQLDKSGLPSDRFFAERPEGSVSTLKIQRTQQEDSAVYLCASTVGHQNTEAFFGQGTRLTVV.

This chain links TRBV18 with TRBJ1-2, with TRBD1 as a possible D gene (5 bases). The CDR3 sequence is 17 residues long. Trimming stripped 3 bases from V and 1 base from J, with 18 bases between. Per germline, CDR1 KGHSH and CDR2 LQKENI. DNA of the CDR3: TGTGCCAGCTCACCTCAGAATACCGGGGGGTTTAACTATGGCTACACCTTC. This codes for CASSPQNTGGFNYGYTF.

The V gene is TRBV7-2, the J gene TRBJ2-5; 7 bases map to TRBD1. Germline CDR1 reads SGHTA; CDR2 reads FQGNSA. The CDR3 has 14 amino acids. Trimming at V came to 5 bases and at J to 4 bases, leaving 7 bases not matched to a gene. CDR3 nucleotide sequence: TGTGCCAGCAGCACCCGACAGGGATCAGAGACCCAGTACTTC. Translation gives CASSTRQGSETQYF.